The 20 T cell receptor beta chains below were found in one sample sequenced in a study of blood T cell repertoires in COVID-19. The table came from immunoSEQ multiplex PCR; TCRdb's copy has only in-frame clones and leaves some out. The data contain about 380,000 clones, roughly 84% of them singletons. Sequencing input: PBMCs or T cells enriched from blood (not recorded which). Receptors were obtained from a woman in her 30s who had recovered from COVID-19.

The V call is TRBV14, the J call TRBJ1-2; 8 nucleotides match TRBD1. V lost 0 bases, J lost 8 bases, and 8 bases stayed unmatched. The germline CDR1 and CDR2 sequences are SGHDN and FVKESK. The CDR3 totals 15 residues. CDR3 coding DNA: TGTGCCAGCAGCCAAGAAGGAGCACAGGGGGAAGGCTACACCTTC. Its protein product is CASSQEGAQGEGYTF.

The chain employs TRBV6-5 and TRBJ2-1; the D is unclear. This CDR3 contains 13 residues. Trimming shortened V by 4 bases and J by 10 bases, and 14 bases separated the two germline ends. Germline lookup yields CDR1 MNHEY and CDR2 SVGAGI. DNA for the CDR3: TGTGCCAGCAGTTTTGATCATTCTAGGGAGCAGTTCTTC. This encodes CASSFDHSREQFF.

CDR3 residues: CASSFSGYGNTIYF. CDR3 nucleotide sequence: TGTGCCAGCAGCTTCTCGGGGTACGGAAACACCATATATTTT. The rearrangement links TRBV7-9 to TRBJ1-3; no firm D call. Germline V gives CDR1 SEHNR, CDR2 FQNEAQ (reference sequence). CDR3 size: 14 residues. With 3 bases removed from V and 4 bases from J, the gap between germline ends came to 10 bases.

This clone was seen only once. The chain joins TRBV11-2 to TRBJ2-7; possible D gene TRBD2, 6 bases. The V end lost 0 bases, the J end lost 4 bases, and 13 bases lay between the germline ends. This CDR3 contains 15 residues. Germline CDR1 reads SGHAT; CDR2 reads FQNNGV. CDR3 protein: CASSLEVGGEYEQYF. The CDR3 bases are TGTGCCAGCAGCTTAGAGGTCGGGGGTGAGTACGAGCAGTACTTC.

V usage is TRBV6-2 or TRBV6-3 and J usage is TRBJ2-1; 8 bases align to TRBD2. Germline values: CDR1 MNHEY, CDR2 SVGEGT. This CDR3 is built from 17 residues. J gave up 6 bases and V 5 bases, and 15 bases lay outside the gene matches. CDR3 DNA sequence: TGTGCCAGCAGTAAAGAGGTCCCGGGGGGGCCTATCAATGAGCAGTTCTTC. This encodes CASSKEVPGGPINEQFF.

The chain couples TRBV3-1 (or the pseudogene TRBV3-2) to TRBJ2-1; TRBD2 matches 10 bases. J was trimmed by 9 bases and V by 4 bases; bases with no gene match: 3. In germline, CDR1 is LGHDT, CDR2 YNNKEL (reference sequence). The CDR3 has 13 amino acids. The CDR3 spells CASSPQREGEQFF. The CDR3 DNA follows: TGTGCCAGCAGCCCCCAGCGGGAGGGTGAGCAGTTCTTC.

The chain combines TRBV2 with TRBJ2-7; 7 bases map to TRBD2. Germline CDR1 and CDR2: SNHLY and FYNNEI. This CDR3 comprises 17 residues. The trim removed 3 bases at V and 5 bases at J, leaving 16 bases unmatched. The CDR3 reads CASSDTREGFEGHEQYF. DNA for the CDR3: TGTGCCAGCAGTGACACGAGGGAGGGTTTTGAGGGTCACGAGCAGTACTTC.

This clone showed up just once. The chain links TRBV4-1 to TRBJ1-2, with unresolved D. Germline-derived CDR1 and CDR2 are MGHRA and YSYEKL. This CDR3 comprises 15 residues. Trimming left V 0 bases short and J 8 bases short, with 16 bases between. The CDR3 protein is CASSQDGYALPGYTF. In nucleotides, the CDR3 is TGCGCCAGCAGCCAAGACGGGTACGCACTCCCCGGCTACACCTTC.

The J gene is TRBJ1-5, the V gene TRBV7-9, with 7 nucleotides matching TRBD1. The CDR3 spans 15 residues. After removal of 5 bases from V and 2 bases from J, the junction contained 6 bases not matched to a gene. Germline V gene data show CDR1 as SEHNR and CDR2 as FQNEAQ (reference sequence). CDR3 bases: TGTGCCAGCAGCCTCCAGGGGGGTGGCAATCAGCCCCAGCATTTT. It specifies CASSLQGGGNQPQHF.

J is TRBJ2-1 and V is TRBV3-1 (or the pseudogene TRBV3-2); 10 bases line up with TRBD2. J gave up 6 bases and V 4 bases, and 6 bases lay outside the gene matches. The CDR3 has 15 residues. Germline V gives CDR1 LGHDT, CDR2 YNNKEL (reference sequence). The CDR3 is CASSRSGRAGNEQFF. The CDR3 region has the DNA TGTGCCAGCAGCCGAAGCGGGAGGGCCGGCAATGAGCAGTTCTTC.

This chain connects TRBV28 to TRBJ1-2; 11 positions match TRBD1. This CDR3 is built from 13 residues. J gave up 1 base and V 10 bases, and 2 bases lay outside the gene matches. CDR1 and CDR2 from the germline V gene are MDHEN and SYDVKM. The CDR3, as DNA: TGTGCCACCGGGACAGGGGGTAACTATGGCTACACCTTC. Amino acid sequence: CATGTGGNYGYTF.

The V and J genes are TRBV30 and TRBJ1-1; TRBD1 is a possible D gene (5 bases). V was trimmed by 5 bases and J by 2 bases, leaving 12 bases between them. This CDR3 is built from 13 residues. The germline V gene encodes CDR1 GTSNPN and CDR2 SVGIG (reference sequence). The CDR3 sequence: CAWGPDRNTEAFF. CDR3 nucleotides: TGTGCCTGGGGTCCTGACAGAAACACTGAAGCTTTCTTT.

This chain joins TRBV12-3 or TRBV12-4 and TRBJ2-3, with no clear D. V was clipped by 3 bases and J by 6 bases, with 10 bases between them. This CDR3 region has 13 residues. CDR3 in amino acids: CASSFPPVDTQYF. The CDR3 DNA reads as TGTGCCAGCAGTTTCCCCCCCGTGGATACGCAGTATTTT.

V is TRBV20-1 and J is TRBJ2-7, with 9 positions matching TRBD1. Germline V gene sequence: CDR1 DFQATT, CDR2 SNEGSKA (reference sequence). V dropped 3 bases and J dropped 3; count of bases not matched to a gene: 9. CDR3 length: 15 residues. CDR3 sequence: CSASTGQGIIYEQYF. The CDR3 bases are TGCAGTGCTAGTACGGGACAGGGAATTATCTACGAGCAGTACTTC.

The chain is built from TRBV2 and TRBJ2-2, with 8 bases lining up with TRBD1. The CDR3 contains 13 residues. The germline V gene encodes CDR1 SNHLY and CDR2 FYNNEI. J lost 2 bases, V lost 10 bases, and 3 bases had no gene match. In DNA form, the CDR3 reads TGTGCCAAAGACAGGGGTAACACCGGGGAGCTGTTTTTT. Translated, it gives CAKDRGNTGELFF.

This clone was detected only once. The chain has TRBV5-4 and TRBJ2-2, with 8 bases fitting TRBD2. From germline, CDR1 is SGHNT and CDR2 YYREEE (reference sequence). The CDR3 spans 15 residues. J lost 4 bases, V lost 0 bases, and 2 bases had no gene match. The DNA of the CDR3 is TGTGCCAGCAGCTTGGCGGGGGGGGCCACCGGGGAGCTGTTTTTT. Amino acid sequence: CASSLAGGATGELFF.

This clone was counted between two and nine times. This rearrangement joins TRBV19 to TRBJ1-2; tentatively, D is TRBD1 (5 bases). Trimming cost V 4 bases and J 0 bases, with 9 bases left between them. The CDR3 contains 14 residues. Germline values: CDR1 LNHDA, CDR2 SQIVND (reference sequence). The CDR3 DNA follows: TGTGCCAGTAGTACAGGGATAGCTAACTATGGCTACACCTTC. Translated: CASSTGIANYGYTF.

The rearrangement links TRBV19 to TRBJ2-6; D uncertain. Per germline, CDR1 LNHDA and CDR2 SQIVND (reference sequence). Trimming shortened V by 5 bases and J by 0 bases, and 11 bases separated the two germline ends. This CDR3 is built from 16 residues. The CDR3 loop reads CASSYLIGSGANVLTF. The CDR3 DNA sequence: TGTGCCAGTAGTTATCTGATCGGCTCTGGGGCCAACGTCCTGACTTTC.

The CDR3 loop is CASSGTEVPAGYTF. The CDR3 DNA is TGTGCCAGCAGCGGGACAGAGGTCCCTGCTGGCTACACCTTC. The genes are TRBV6-5 and TRBJ1-2; 7 bases agree with TRBD1. The CDR3 sequence is 14 residues long. J gave up 7 bases and V 6 bases, and 11 bases lay outside the gene matches. CDR1 and CDR2 from the germline V gene are MNHEY and SVGAGI.

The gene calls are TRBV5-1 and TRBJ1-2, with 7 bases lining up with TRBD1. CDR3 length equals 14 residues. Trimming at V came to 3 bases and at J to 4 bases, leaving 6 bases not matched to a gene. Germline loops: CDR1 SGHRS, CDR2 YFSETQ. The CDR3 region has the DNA TGCGCCAGCAGCTCGACAGGGTCCTCCTATGGCTACACCTTC. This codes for CASSSTGSSYGYTF.